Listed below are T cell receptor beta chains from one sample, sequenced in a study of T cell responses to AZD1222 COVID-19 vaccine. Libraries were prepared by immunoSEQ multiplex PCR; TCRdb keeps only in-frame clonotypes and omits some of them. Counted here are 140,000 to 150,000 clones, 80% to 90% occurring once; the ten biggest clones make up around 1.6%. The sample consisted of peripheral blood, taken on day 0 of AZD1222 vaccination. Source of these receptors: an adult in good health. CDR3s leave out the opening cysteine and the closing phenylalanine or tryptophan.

CDR3aa: ASSYSDAASYNEQF; v_gene: TRBV6-2/TRBV6-3; j_gene: TRBJ2-1
CDR3aa: ASSLRRGEAF; v_gene: TRBV12-3/TRBV12-4; j_gene: TRBJ1-1
CDR3aa: ASSPMTDTQY; v_gene: TRBV12-3/TRBV12-4; j_gene: TRBJ2-3
CDR3aa: ASRYSQEYNSPLH; v_gene: TRBV2; j_gene: TRBJ1-6
CDR3aa: ASSDSLSGSYGYT; v_gene: TRBV6-1; j_gene: TRBJ1-2
CDR3aa: ASSPHQPRGYT; v_gene: TRBV7-8; j_gene: TRBJ1-2
CDR3aa: ASSLAWTSGSARETQY; v_gene: TRBV7-2; j_gene: TRBJ2-5
CDR3aa: ASSETGSKNIQY; v_gene: TRBV5-1; j_gene: TRBJ2-4
CDR3aa: ASKIGTLVLYNEQF; v_gene: TRBV28; j_gene: TRBJ2-1
CDR3aa: ASNRQGLKLF; v_gene: TRBV12-3/TRBV12-4; j_gene: TRBJ1-4
CDR3aa: ASSYIGTGELYGYT; v_gene: TRBV28; j_gene: TRBJ1-2
CDR3aa: ASSPSPPPNYGYT; v_gene: TRBV18; j_gene: TRBJ1-2
CDR3aa: ASSLDFGYT; v_gene: TRBV7-2; j_gene: TRBJ1-2
CDR3aa: ASSHDGSYGYT; v_gene: TRBV6-5; j_gene: TRBJ1-2
CDR3aa: ASSPSSYNEQF; v_gene: TRBV19; j_gene: TRBJ2-1
CDR3aa: ASSLGGESGANQPQH; v_gene: TRBV7-8; j_gene: TRBJ1-5
CDR3aa: ASRQGNRAGANVLT; v_gene: TRBV19; j_gene: TRBJ2-6
CDR3aa: ASSDWRGQEPLNQPQH; v_gene: TRBV5-6; j_gene: TRBJ1-5
CDR3aa: ASSPTQGNTEAF; v_gene: TRBV18; j_gene: TRBJ1-1
CDR3aa: ASSLGRATYGYT; v_gene: TRBV5-8; j_gene: TRBJ1-2
CDR3aa: AWANAPAGATLH; v_gene: TRBV30; j_gene: TRBJ1-6
CDR3aa: ASSLRQSTEAF; v_gene: TRBV13; j_gene: TRBJ1-1
CDR3aa: ASSPSAGSSYEQY; v_gene: TRBV7-8; j_gene: TRBJ2-7
CDR3aa: ASSQWSGDYGYT; v_gene: TRBV3-1/TRBV3-2; j_gene: TRBJ1-2
CDR3aa: ASSNTTGREQY; v_gene: TRBV3-1/TRBV3-2; j_gene: TRBJ2-7
CDR3aa: ASSQELYSGNTIY; v_gene: TRBV4-2; j_gene: TRBJ1-3
CDR3aa: ASSPRGHQPQH; v_gene: TRBV6-5; j_gene: TRBJ1-5
CDR3aa: ASSSRTGISYEQY; v_gene: TRBV5-1; j_gene: TRBJ2-7